Sequencing of this T cell receptor beta chain was carried out in a study of CD4 T cells in relation to SARS-CoV-2 and coronaviruses (dated by TCRdb to about 2021). About the investigation overall: The ViraFEST assay cultured PBMCs with antigen for roughly nine days, then sequenced TCR beta CDR3s to find antigen-specific clonal expansions. An HIV-1 Nef peptide pool or a no-peptide culture served as the negative reference condition. Shared crossreactive spike epitopes were mapped to their HLA restriction using patient-derived lymphoblastoid cell lines. Memory CD4+ T cell crossreactivity between SARS-CoV-2 and common cold coronavirus spike proteins was assessed at the TCR clonotype level in the study. Samples from a few pre-COVID donors and the naive versus memory experiments were sequenced with the Adaptive Biotechnologies TCR-sequencing kit; other data were Illumina-based. For other donors in the study, expansion assays were sequenced with a different, Illumina-based TCR-beta assay.

The method was the immunoSEQ multiplex PCR assay. In the source study's methods: During preprocessing, nonproductive sequences were removed, as were CDR3s that did not start with C, did not end with F or W, or were shorter than 7 amino acids. Antigen-specific clonotypes were called with the MANAFEST web app, based on expansion relative to reference and other culture wells. A clone was considered positive if significant expansion relative to the reference culture was observed in 2 of 3 replicate wells at an FDR below 0.05. Positive clones also required significant expansion versus all other tandem wells and an odds ratio above 5. Pairwise Levenshtein distance, computed with the stringdist R package after three terminal residues were trimmed from each end, was used as the measure of CDR3 homology. Drawn from immuneACCESS, this table holds only the in-frame rearrangements with V and J called that TCRdb kept. Clones are partly lost; checked studies trace under half to an unresolved V gene and leave the rest unexplained. V, J and clone size were drawn from that table, and D and trimming were deduced from the DNA. This sample comprises some 16,000 clones, approximately 80% of them detected only once. Approximately 25% of the sample goes to the ten largest clones.

CD4+ T cells from unexposed donors were collected before the COVID-19 pandemic (2011-2018). After less than 13 days of culture, CD4+ T cells were isolated with the EasySep CD4+ T cell isolation kit. As cell numbers permitted, CD4+ T cells from unexposed donors were tested for reactivity to SARS-CoV-2 S and N and to four common cold coronavirus spike pools. PBMCs were cultured at approximately 2 million per well in IMDM supplemented with 5% human AB serum and 10 IU/ml IL-2. Half of the culture medium was replaced with fresh IL-2-containing medium on days 3 and 7. Each peptide culture condition was generally run in triplicate replicate wells. Leukapheresis product for the unexposed donors was bought commercially. Ficoll-Paque PLUS gradient centrifugation was used to isolate PBMCs from leukapheresis product or whole blood. PBMCs were either cryopreserved at -140°C or used fresh in the expansion assay. The QIAamp Micro DNA Kit was used to extract genomic DNA from the CD4+ T cells.

This clone was counted a single time. Its antigen has not been determined. No per-base quality is available; no much larger clone lies one base away. For CDR1 and CDR2, the germline V gene (reference sequence) lists GTSNPN and SVGIG. V has 5 bases trimmed and J has 2 bases trimmed; junction bases matching no gene number 11. The CDR3 starts with the cysteine, ends with the phenylalanine, and has 16 residues. The only DNA kept is the CDR3, 48 bases in frame from the first base. Overall results and qualifications from the work: Pre-pandemic and post-infection samples were not both contributed by any donor, so tracing of the source of pre-existing responses was limited. Around two thirds of donors had memory CD4+ clonotypes that crossrecognized SARS-CoV-2 and at least one common cold coronavirus spike. Because the crossreactivity analysis focused on spike protein, crossreactivity against other viral proteins was not assessed. Small numbers of patients and of tested TCRs were a limitation of the study. Compared with monoreactive clones, crossreactive clones had significantly weaker SARS-CoV-2-driven expansion, a result consistent with antigenic imprinting.

This TCR was sampled from a human donor in good health. The chain is assembled from TRBV30 and TRBJ1-4; 7 bases in the middle match TRBD1. Sequencing was done on a sample of CD4+ T cells from PBMCs, cultured in vitro. The CDR3 protein is CAWSRDSGVTNEKLFF. The bases read TGTGCCTGGTCCCGGGACAGCGGAGTCACTAATGAAAAACTGTTTTTT.